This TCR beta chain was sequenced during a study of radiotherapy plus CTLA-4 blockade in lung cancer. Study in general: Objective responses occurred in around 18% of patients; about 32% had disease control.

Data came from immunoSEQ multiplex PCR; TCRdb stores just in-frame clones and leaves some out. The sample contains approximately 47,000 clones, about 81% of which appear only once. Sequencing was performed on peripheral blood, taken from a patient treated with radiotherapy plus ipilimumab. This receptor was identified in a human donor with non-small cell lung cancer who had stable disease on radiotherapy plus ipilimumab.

DNA of the CDR3: TGTGCCAGCAGTCCAAACAGCTACGAGCAGTACTTC. It codes for CASSPNSYEQYF. This rearrangement joins TRBV28 to TRBJ2-7; unclear D gene. The V and J ends lost 5 bases and 3 bases respectively, with 8 bases between them. This CDR3 has 12 residues. Germline V gives CDR1 MDHEN, CDR2 SYDVKM.